Only one count was recorded for the clone carrying this T cell receptor beta chain. Some clones are missing from TCRdb's copy, which holds only in-frame ones; the method was immunoSEQ multiplex PCR. The table records 250,000 to 300,000 clones, approximately 87% of them present only once. These data come from a study of blood T cell repertoires in COVID-19. Across the whole study: PBMCs, B-cell-depleted T cells, or T cells were the source of the cDNA or gDNA that made up the material.

Patients in Seattle were enrolled during active infection, then followed longitudinally. The TCR comes from a woman in her thirties with COVID-19, enrolled during active disease. The sequenced sample consisted of peripheral blood.

The CDR3, as DNA: TGTGCCAGCAGCAAATCACGGAGACAGGAGATCAACTATGGCTACACCTTC. Protein sequence: CASSKSRRQEINYGYTF. The V and J genes are TRBV21-1 and TRBJ1-2; TRBD1, the table's D call, was not compared with the DNA. TRBV21-1 is designated a pseudogene. This CDR3 has 17 amino acids.